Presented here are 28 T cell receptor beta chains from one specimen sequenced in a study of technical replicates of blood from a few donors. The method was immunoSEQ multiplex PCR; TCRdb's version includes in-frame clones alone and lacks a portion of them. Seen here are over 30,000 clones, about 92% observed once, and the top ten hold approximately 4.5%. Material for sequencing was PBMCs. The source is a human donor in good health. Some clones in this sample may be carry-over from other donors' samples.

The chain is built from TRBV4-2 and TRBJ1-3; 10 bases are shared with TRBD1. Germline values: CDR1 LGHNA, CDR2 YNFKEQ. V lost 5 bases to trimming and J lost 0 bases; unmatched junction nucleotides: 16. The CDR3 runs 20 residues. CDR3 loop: CASSARPGQGMGSSGNTIYF. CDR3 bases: TGTGCCAGCAGCGCCCGACCGGGACAGGGGATGGGAAGCTCTGGAAACACCATATATTTT.

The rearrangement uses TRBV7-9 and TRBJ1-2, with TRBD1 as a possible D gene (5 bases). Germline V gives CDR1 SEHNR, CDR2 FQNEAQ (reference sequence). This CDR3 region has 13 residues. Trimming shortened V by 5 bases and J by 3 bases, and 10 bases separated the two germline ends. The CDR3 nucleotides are TGTGCCAGCAGCGGGGCACCTTACTATGGCTACACCTTC. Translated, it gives CASSGAPYYGYTF.

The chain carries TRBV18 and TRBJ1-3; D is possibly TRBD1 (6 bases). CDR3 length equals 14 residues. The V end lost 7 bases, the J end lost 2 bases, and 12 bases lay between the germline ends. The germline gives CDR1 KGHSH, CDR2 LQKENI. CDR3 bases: TGTGCCAGCTTACGGACAGAAACTGGAAACACCATATATTTT. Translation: CASLRTETGNTIYF.

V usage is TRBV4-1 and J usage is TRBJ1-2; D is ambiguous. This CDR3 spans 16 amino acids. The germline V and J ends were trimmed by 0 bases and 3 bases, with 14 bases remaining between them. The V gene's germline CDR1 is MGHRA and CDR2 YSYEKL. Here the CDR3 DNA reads TGCGCCAGCAGCCAAGATCTGTACAGTAGATACTATGGCTACACCTTC. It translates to CASSQDLYSRYYGYTF.

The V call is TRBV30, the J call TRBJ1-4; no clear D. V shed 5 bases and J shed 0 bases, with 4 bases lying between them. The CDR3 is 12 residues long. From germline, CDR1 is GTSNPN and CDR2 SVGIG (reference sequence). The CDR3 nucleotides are TGTGCCTGGTCCTCAACTAATGAAAAACTGTTTTTT. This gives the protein CAWSSTNEKLFF.

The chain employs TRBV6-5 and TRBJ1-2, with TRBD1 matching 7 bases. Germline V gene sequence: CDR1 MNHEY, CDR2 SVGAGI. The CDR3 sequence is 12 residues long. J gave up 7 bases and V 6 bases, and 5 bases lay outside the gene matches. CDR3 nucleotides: TGTGCCAGCAGCTACAGGGGCACTGGCTACACCTTC. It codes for CASSYRGTGYTF.

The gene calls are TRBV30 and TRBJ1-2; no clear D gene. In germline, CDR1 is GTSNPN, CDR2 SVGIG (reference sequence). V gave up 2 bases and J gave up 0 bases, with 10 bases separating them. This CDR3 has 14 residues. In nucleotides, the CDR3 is TGTGCCTGGAGTTCTGCCAGTCCTAACTATGGCTACACCTTC. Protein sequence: CAWSSASPNYGYTF. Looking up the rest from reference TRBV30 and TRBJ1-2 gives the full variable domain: SQTIHQWPATLVQPVGSPLSLECTVEGTSNPNLYWYRQAAGRGLQLLFYSVGIGQISSEVPQNLSASRPQDRQFILSSKKLLLSDSGFYLCAWSSASPNYGYTFGSGTRLTVV.

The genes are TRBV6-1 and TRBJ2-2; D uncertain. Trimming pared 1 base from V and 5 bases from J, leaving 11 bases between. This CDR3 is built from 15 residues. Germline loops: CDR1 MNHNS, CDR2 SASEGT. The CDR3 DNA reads TGTGCCAGCAGTGAAGGGTTACTTCCGACCGGGGAGCTGTTTTTT. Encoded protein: CASSEGLLPTGELFF.

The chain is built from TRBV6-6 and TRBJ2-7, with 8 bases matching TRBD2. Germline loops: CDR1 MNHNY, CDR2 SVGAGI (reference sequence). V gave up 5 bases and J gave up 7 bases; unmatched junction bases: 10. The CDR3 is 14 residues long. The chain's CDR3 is CASSARSGSGEQYF. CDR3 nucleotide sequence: TGTGCCAGCAGTGCCCGGAGCGGGAGTGGAGAGCAGTACTTC.

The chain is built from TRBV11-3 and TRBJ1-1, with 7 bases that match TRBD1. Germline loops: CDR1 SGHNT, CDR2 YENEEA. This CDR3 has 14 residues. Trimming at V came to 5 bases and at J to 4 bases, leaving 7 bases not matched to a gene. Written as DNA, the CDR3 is TGTGCCAGCAGCCCTCAGACAGGGTCCACTGAAGCTTTCTTT. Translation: CASSPQTGSTEAFF. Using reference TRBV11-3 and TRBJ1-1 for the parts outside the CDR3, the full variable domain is EAGVVQSPRYKIIEKKQPVAFWCNPISGHNTLYWYLQNLGQGPELLIRYENEEAVDDSQLPKDRFSAERLKGVDSTLKIQPAELGDSAVYLCASSPQTGSTEAFFGQGTRLTVV.

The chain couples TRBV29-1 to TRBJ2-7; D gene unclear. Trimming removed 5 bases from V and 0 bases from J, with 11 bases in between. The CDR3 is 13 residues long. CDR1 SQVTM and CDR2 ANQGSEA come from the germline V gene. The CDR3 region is CSVRISNSYEQYF. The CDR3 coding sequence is TGCAGCGTTAGGATTAGCAACTCCTACGAGCAGTACTTC.

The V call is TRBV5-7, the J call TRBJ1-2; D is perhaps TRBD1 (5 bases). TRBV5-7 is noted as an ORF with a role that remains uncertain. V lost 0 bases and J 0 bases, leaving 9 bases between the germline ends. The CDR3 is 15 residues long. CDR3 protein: CASSLVDSPNYGYTF. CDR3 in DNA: TGTGCCAGCAGCTTGGTTGACAGCCCTAACTATGGCTACACCTTC.

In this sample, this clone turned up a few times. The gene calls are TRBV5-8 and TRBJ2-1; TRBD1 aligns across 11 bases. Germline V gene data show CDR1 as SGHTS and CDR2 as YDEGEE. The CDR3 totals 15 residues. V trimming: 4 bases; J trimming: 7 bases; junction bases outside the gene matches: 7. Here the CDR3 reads CASSPGTGGLNEQFF. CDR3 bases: TGTGCCAGCAGCCCCGGGACAGGGGGTCTGAATGAGCAGTTCTTC. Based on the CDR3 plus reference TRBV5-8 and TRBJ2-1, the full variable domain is EAGVTQSPTHLIKTRGQQATLRCSPISGHTSVYWYQQALGLGLQFLLWYDEGEERNRGNFPPRFSGRQFPNYSSELNVNALELEDSALYLCASSPGTGGLNEQFFGPGTRLTVL.

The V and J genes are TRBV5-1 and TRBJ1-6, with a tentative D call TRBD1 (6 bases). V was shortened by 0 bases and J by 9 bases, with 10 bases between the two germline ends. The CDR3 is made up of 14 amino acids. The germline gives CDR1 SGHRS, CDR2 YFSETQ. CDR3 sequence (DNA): TGCGCCAGCAGCTTGGGTGGGACATCTTCACCCCTCCACTTT. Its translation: CASSLGGTSSPLHF. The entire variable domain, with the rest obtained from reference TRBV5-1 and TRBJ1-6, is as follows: KAGVTQTPRYLIKTRGQQVTLSCSPISGHRSVSWYQQTPGQGLQFLFEYFSETQRNKGNFPGRFSGRQFSNSRSEMNVSTLELGDSALYLCASSLGGTSSPLHFGNGTRLTVT.

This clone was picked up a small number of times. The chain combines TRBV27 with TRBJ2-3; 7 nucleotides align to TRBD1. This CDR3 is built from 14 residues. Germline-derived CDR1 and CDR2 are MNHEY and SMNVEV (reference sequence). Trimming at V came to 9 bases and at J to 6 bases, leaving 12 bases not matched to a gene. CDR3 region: CASSRDRDMDTQYF. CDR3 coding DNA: TGTGCCAGTAGCCGAGACAGGGACATGGATACGCAGTATTTT.

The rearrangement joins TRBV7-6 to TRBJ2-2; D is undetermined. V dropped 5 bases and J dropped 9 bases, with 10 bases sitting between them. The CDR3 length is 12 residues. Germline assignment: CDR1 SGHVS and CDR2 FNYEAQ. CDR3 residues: CASSPFTWELFF. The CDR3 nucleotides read TGTGCCAGCAGCCCCTTTACTTGGGAGCTGTTTTTT.

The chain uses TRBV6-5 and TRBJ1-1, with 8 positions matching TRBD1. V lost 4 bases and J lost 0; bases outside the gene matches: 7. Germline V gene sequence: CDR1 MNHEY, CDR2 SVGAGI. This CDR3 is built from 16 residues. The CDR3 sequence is CASSLRQGRMNTEAFF. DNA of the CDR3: TGTGCCAGCAGTTTAAGACAGGGGCGCATGAACACTGAAGCTTTCTTT.

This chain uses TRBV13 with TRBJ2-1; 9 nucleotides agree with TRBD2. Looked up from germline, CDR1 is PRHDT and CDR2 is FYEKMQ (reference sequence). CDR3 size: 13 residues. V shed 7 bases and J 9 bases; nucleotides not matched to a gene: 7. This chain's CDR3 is CASTAGGNGEQFF. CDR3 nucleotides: TGTGCCAGCACGGCGGGAGGGAACGGTGAGCAGTTCTTC.

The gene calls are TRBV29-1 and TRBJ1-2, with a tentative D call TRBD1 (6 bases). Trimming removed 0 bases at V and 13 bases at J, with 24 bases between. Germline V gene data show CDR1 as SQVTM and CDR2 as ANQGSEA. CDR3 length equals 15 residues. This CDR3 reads CSVEDGGGLTVGATF. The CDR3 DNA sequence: TGCAGCGTTGAAGATGGGGGCGGACTGACGGTGGGCGCCACCTTC.

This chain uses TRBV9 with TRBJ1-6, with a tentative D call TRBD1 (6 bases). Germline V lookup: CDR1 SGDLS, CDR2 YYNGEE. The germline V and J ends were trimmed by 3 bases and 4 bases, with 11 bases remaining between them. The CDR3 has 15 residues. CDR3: CASSGTGFYNSPLHF. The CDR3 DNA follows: TGTGCCAGCAGCGGTACAGGGTTTTATAATTCACCCCTCCACTTT.

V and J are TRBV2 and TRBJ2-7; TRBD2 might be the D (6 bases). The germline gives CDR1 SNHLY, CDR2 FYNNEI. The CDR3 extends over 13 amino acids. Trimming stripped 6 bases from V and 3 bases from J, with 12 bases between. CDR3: CASSPGAGYEQYF. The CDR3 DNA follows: TGTGCCAGCAGCCCAGGAGCGGGCTACGAGCAGTACTTC.

DNA of the CDR3: TGTGCCACCAGCAGAGATGGAAGGGGAAGCACAGATACGCAGTATTTT. This sequence encodes CATSRDGRGSTDTQYF. The chain is built from TRBV15 and TRBJ2-3, with D tentatively TRBD1 (5 bases). The V and J ends lost 0 bases and 0 bases respectively, with 10 bases between them. The germline V gene encodes CDR1 LNHNV and CDR2 YYDKDF (reference sequence). The CDR3 loop spans 16 amino acids.

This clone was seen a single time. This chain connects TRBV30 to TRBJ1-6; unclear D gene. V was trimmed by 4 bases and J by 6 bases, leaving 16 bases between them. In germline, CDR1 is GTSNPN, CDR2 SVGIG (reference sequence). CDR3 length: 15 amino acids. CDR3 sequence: CAWTTLSGINSPLHF. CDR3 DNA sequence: TGTGCCTGGACCACCCTTTCAGGCATTAATTCACCCCTCCACTTT.

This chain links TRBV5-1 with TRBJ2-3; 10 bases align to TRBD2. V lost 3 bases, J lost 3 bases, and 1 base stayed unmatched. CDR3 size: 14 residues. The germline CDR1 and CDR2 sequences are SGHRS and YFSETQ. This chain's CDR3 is CASSSSGRTDTQYF. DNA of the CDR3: TGCGCCAGCAGCTCTAGCGGGAGAACAGATACGCAGTATTTT.

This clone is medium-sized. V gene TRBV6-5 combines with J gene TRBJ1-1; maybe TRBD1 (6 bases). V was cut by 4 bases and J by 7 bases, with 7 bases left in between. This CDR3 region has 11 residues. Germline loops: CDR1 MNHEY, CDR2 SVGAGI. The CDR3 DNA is TGTGCCAGCAGTTGGGGGCGTGAAGCTTTCTTT. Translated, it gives CASSWGREAFF.

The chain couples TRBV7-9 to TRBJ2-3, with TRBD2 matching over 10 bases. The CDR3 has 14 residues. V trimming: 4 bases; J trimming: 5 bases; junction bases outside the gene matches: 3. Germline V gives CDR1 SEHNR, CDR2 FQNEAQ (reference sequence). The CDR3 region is CASSSSGSRDTQYF. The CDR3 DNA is TGTGCCAGCAGCTCTAGCGGGAGTAGAGATACGCAGTATTTT.

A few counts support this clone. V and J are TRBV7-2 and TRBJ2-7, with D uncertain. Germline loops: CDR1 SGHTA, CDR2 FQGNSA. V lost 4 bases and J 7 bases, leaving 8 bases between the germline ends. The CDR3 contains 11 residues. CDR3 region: CASSYTLEQYF. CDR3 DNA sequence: TGTGCCAGCAGCTACACATTGGAGCAGTACTTC.

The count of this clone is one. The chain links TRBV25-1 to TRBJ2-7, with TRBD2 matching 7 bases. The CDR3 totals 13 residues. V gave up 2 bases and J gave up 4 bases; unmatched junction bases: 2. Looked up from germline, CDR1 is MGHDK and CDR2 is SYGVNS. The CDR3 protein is CASSEGGGYEQYF. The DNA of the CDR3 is TGTGCCAGCAGTGAAGGGGGGGGTTACGAGCAGTACTTC.